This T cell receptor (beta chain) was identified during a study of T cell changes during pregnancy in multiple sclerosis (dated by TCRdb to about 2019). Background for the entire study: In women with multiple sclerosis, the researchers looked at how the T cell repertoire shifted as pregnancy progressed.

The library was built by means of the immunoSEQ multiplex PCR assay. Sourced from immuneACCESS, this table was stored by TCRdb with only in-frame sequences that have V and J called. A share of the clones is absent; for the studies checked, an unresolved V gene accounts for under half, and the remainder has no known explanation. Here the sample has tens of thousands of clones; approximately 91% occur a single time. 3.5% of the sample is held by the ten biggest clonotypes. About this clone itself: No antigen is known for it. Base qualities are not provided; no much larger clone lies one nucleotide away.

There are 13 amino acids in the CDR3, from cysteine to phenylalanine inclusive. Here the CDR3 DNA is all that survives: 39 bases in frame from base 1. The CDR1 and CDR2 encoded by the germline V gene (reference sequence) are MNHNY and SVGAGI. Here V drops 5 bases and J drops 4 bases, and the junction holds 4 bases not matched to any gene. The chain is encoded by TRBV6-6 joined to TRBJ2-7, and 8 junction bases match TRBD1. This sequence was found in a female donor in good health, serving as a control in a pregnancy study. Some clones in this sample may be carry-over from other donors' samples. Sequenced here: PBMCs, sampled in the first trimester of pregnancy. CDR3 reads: CASSLGQGYEQYF. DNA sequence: TGTGCCAGCAGTCTCGGACAGGGTTACGAGCAGTACTTC.